Each of the 14 T cell receptor beta chains below was sequenced from the same sample in a study of human T cells and chemical hapten exposure. Time point reported: pre-sensitization, week 0. Treatment specified: therapeutic diphenylcyclopropenone sensitization with weekly scalp DPC. TCRdb redid the calling of the RACE reads with MiXCR, one entry per CDR3 protein. The sample has approximately 80,000 distinct CDR3 sequences, about 14% seen once. This specimen consisted of whole blood, obtained in connection with sensitization to the hapten diphenylcyclopropenone (DPC). The receptors were gathered from a woman aged 45-65 years with alopecia areata. Some clones in this sample may be carry-over from other donors' samples.

With respect to this clonotype: A much larger clonotype is one base distant, so this may be a read error. CDR3 protein: CASSVGEETQYF. In DNA, the CDR3 is TGTGCCAGCAGCGTAGGAGAAGAGACCCAGTACTTC. J is TRBJ2-5 and V is TRBV9; D is undetermined. Trimming shortened V by 0 bases and J by 3 bases, and 3 bases separated the two germline ends. This CDR3 contains 12 residues. Germline CDR1 is SGDLS and CDR2 is YYNGEE. Using reference TRBV9 and TRBJ2-5 for the parts outside the CDR3, the full variable domain is DSGVTQTPKHLITATGQRVTLRCSPRSGDLSVYWYQQSLDQGLQFLIQYYNGEERAKGNILERFSAQQFPDLHSELNLSSLELGDSALYFCASSVGEETQYFGPGTRLLVL.

The V gene is TRBV30, the J gene TRBJ1-4; TRBD1 might be the D (6 bases). Trimming cost V 3 bases and J 3 bases, with 11 bases left between them. The CDR3 has 14 residues. The germline CDR1 and CDR2 sequences are GTSNPN and SVGIG (reference sequence). CDR3 sequence: CAWRPRGANEKLFF. Written as DNA, the CDR3 is TGTGCCTGGAGACCAAGGGGGGCTAATGAAAAACTGTTTTTT. Looking up the rest from reference TRBV30 and TRBJ1-4 gives the full variable domain: SQTIHQWPATLVQPVGSPLSLECTVEGTSNPNLYWYRQAAGRGLQLLFYSVGIGQISSEVPQNLSASRPQDRQFILSSKKLLLSDSGFYLCAWRPRGANEKLFFGSGTQLSVL.

The chain has TRBV27 and TRBJ2-6, with a weak D call TRBD1 (6 bases). Trimming left V 2 bases short and J 2 bases short, with 19 bases between. CDR1 is MNHEY, CDR2 SMNVEV, per germline (reference sequence). The CDR3 is made up of 19 amino acids. CDR3 DNA sequence: TGTGCCAGCAGTTTAGGACGGGGACATAGCTTTACTGGGGCCAACGTCCTGACTTTC. Protein: CASSLGRGHSFTGANVLTF.

CDR3 DNA: TGTGCCACCAGTGGGGTCCAGACTCCCACAGATACGCAGTATTTT. It translates to CATSGVQTPTDTQYF. The chain recombines TRBV24-1 with TRBJ2-3, with D uncertain. Germline assignment: CDR1 KGHDR and CDR2 SFDVKD. There are 15 residues in the CDR3. Trimming took 5 bases from V and 2 from J, leaving 13 bases between them.

The chain has TRBV7-6 and TRBJ2-4, with 12 bases that match TRBD2. Looked up from germline, CDR1 is SGHVS and CDR2 is FNYEAQ. V lost 5 bases and J lost 2; bases outside the gene matches: 4. The CDR3 has 16 amino acids. Written as DNA, the CDR3 is TGTGCCAGCAGCCGCGGACTAGCGGGGACCAAAAACATTCAGTACTTC. This gives the protein CASSRGLAGTKNIQYF. Together with reference TRBV7-6 and TRBJ2-4, the CDR3 gives the full variable domain: GAGVSQSPRYKVTKRGQDVALRCDPISGHVSLYWYRQALGQGPEFLTYFNYEAQQDKSGLPNDRFSAERPEGSISTLTIQRTEQRDSAMYRCASSRGLAGTKNIQYFGAGTRLSVL.

This clonotype turned up a few times. J is TRBJ2-1 and V is TRBV20-1, with D maybe TRBD1 (6 bases). CDR1 is DFQATT and CDR2 is SNEGSKA in the germline V gene (reference sequence). This CDR3 region has 15 residues. V lost 3 bases and J lost 3, with 15 bases in between. The CDR3 bases are TGCAGTGCTAGTGAAGACAGGAGAAGCTACAATGAGCAGTTCTTC. Amino acid sequence: CSASEDRRSYNEQFF.

The table lists this clonotype with a few counts. This chain uses TRBV5-5 with TRBJ2-7; TRBD2 matches 8 bases. V shed 0 bases and J 0 bases; nucleotides not matched to a gene: 8. Germline V CDR1 and CDR2: SGHKS, YYEKEE (reference sequence). The CDR3 is made up of 17 amino acids. CDR3 nucleotide sequence: TGTGCCAGCAGCTTGGCCGCGGGAGGCCTAAGCTCCTACGAGCAGTACTTC. Translating it yields CASSLAAGGLSSYEQYF.

The chain uses TRBV14 and TRBJ1-1, with TRBD1 as a possible D gene (5 bases). The germline CDR1 and CDR2 sequences are SGHDN and FVKESK. Between the trimmed V and J ends, which lost 3 bases and 1 base, there was a span of 12 bases. This CDR3 spans 15 amino acids. Here the CDR3 reads CASSHTRVKNTEAFF. The DNA for the CDR3 is TGTGCCAGCAGCCACACCAGGGTAAAGAACACTGAAGCTTTCTTT.

This clonotype was counted a few times. The rearrangement uses TRBV29-1 and TRBJ1-2; a weak D match, TRBD1 (5 bases). CDR1 is SQVTM, CDR2 ANQGSEA, per germline. The V end was cut by 4 bases, the J end by 2 bases, with 11 bases between. The CDR3 totals 13 residues. The CDR3 here is CSVVWGGNYGYTF. The CDR3 DNA sequence: TGCAGCGTTGTCTGGGGCGGGAACTATGGCTACACCTTC.

This clonotype was counted only a few times. V and J are TRBV6-5 and TRBJ2-2, with 8 positions matching TRBD2. The CDR3 runs 19 residues. J gave up 1 base and V 0 bases, and 10 bases lay outside the gene matches. Per germline, CDR1 MNHEY and CDR2 SVGAGI. The CDR3 sequence: CASSYSALGTRGNTGELFF. Here the CDR3 DNA reads TGTGCCAGCAGTTACTCGGCCCTAGGGACTAGAGGGAACACCGGGGAGCTGTTTTTT.

This clonotype showed up just a few times. This chain joins TRBV11-2 and TRBJ2-7, with 8 nucleotides matching TRBD1. From germline, CDR1 is SGHAT and CDR2 FQNNGV. The CDR3 contains 13 residues. Trimming removed 5 bases from V and 12 bases from J; junction bases left unmatched: 12. The CDR3 DNA follows: TGTGCCAGCAGCCCAGACAGGGGTATCCTAGGGTACTTC. Translated, it gives CASSPDRGILGYF.

The chain carries TRBV12-3 or TRBV12-4 and TRBJ2-5; 8 nucleotides match TRBD1. V lost 6 bases, J lost 2 bases, and 2 bases stayed unmatched. There are 13 residues in the CDR3. The CDR3 reads CASRDRAQETQYF. The CDR3 region has the DNA TGTGCCAGCAGGGACAGGGCACAAGAGACCCAGTACTTC.

This clonotype was observed at least ten times. The J gene is TRBJ2-4, the V gene TRBV12-3 or TRBV12-4, with unresolved D. With 3 bases removed from V and 5 bases from J, the gap between germline ends came to 5 bases. CDR3 size: 12 residues. This CDR3 is CASSLVENIQYF. CDR3 sequence (DNA): TGTGCCAGCAGTTTGGTGGAAAACATTCAGTACTTC.

This CDR3 reads CASSSAPDGSGSYEQYF. CDR3 bases: TGTGCCAGCAGCTCTGCCCCGGACGGGTCGGGGTCCTACGAGCAGTACTTC. This sequence joins TRBV11-2 and TRBJ2-7, with D possibly matching TRBD2 (5 bases). This CDR3 region has 17 residues. Trimming removed 4 bases at V and 1 base at J, with 20 bases between. Germline assignment: CDR1 SGHAT and CDR2 FQNNGV.